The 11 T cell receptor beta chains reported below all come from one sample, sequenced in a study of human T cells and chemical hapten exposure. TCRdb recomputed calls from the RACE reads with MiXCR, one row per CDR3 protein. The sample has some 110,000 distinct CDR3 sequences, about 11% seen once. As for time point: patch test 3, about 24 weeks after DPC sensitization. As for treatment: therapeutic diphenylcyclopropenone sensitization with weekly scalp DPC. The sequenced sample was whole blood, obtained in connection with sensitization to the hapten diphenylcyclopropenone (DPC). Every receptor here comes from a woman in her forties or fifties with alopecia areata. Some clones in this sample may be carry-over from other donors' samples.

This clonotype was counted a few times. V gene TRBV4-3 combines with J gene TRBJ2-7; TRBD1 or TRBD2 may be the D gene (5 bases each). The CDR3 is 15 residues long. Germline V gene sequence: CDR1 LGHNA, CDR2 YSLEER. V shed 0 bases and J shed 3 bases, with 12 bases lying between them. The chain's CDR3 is CASSQEGRGDYEQYF. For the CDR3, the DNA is TGCGCCAGCAGCCAAGAGGGGCGAGGGGACTACGAGCAGTACTTC.

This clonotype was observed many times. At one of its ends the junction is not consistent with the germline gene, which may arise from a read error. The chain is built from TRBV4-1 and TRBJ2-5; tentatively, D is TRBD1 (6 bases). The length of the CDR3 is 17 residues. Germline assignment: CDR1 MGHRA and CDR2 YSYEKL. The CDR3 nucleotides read TGTGCCAGCAGCCAAGGCGAACGACCGGACAGTCAAGAGACCCAGTACTTC. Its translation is CASSQGERPDSQETQYF.

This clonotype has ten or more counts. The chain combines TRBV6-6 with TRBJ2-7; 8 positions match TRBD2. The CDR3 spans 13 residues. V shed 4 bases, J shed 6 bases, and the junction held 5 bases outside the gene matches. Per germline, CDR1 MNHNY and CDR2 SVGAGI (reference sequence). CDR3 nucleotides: TGTGCCAGCAGTTCCCGGGAGGGCGGCGAGCAGTACTTC. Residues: CASSSREGGEQYF.

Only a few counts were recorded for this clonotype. In DNA, the CDR3 is TGTGCCAGCACTCGTATCGGGACCGGGGAGCTGTTTTTT. Its translation: CASTRIGTGELFF. The chain is built from TRBV12-3 or TRBV12-4 and TRBJ2-2; the D is unclear. The CDR3 is 13 amino acids. The V gene lost 7 bases and the J gene lost 5 bases, with 11 bases spanning the gap.

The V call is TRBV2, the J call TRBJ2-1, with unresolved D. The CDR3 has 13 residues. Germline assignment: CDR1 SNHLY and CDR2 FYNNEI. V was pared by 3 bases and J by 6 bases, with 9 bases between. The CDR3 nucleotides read TGTGCCAGCAGTGAGTCCACTTCCAATGAGCAGTTCTTC. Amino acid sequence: CASSESTSNEQFF. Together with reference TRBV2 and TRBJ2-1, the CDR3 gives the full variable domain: EPEVTQTPSHQVTQMGQEVILRCVPISNHLYFYWYRQILGQKVEFLVSFYNNEISEKSEIFDDQFSVERPDGSNFTLKIRSTKLEDSAMYFCASSESTSNEQFFGPGTRLTVL.

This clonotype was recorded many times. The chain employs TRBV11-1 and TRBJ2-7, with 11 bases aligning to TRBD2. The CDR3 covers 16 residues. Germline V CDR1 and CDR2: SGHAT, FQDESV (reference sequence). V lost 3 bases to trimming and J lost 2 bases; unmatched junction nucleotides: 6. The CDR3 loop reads CASSFSDSGGAYEQYF. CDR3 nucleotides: TGTGCCAGCAGCTTTTCGGATAGCGGGGGGGCCTACGAGCAGTACTTC.

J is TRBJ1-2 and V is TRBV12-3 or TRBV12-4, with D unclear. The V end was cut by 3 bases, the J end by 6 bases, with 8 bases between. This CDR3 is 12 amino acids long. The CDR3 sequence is CASSFGGDGYTF. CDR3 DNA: TGTGCCAGCAGTTTCGGCGGCGATGGCTACACCTTC.

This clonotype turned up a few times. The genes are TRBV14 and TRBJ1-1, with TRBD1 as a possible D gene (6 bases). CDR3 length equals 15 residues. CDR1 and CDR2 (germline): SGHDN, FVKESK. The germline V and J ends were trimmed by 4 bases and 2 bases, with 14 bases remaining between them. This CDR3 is CASSPSKGGNTEAFF. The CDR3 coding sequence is TGTGCCAGCAGCCCCAGTAAAGGGGGAAACACTGAAGCTTTCTTT.

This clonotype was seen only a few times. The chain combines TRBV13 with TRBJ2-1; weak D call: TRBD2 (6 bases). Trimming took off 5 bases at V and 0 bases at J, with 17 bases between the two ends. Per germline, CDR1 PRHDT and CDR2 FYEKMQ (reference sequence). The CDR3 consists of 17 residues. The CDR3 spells CASSPRSGVSSYNEQFF. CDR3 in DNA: TGTGCCAGCAGCCCTCGTAGCGGAGTTAGCTCCTACAATGAGCAGTTCTTC. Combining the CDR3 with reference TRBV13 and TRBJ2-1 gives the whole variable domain AAGVIQSPRHLIKEKRETATLKCYPIPRHDTVYWYQQGPGQDPQFLISFYEKMQSDKGSIPDRFSAQQFSDYHSELNMSSLELGDSALYFCASSPRSGVSSYNEQFFGPGTRLTVL.

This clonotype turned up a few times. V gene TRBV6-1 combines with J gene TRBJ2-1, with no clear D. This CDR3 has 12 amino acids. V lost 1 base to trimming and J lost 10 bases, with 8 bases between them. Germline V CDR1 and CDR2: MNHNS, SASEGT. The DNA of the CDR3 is TGTGCCAGCAGTGAAGTTGGTAGGGAGCAGTTCTTC. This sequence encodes CASSEVGREQFF.

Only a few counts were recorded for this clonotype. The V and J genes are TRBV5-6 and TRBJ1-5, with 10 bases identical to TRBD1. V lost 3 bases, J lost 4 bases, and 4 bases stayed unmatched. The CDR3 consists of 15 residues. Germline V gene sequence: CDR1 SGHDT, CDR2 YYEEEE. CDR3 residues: CASSWGTGANQPQHF. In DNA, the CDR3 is TGTGCCAGCAGCTGGGGGACAGGGGCAAATCAGCCCCAGCATTTT.